A single T cell receptor (beta chain) is shown here with its context. This sample was included in a study of shared clonotypes between healthy human individuals. Study context: Donors had three CD4 naive, three CD4 memory, two CD8 naive and one CD8 memory plate apiece.

Assay execution proceeded at the deep level. Once extracted for a subset, genomic DNA was divided evenly among several immunoSEQ plates. It was 200 to 250 ng DNA, approximately 30,000 T cell genomes, that sorted-subset replicate PCRs used. Method: immunoSEQ multiplex PCR; TCRdb's copy keeps in-frame clones and lacks some. The table lists roughly 1.5 million clones, 98% of them singletons. The V gene's germline CDR1 is SGHRS and CDR2 YFSETQ. CDR3 length equals 15 residues. Trimming cost V 4 bases and J 3 bases; bases outside gene matches: 7. What was sequenced was naive CD4+ T cells sorted from blood. Subset in this sample: CD45RA+ positively selected. The TCR comes from a young man in good health. J is TRBJ2-5 and V is TRBV5-1; 9 nucleotides agree with TRBD1. The CDR3 DNA follows: TGCGCCAGCAGCAACCAGAGGACAGGGGAAGAGACCCAGTACTTC. It codes for CASSNQRTGEETQYF.